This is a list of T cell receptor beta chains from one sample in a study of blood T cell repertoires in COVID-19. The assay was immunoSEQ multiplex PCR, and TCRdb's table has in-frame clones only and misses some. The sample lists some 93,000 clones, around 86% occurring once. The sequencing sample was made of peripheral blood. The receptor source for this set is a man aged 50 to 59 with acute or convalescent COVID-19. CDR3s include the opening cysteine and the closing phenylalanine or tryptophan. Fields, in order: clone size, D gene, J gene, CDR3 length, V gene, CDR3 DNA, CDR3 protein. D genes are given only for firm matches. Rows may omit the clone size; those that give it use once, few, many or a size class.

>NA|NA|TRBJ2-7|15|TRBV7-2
TGTGCCAGCAGCTTAGCGGCTTTGTCAACCGTAGAGCAGTACTTC
CASSLAALSTVEQYF
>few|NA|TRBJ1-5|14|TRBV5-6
TGTGCCAGCAGCTCTCCGAGTACCAATCAGCCCCAGCATTTT
CASSSPSTNQPQHF
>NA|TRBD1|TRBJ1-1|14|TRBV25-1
TGTGCCAGCAAGGGGGGACAGATGAACACTGAAGCTTTCTTT
CASKGGQMNTEAFF
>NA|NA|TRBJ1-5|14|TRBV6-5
TGTGCCAGCAGTTCCACAGGGTATGTGCAGCCCCAGCATTTT
CASSSTGYVQPQHF
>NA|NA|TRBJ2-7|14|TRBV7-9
TGTGCCAGCAGCTTAGCACTAGCCCCCTACGAGCAGTACTTC
CASSLALAPYEQYF
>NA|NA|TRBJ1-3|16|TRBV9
TGTGCCAGCAGCGTGAGTGGACAGCCAACTGGAAACACCATATATTTT
CASSVSGQPTGNTIYF
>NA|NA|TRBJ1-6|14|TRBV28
TGTGCCAGCAGTTTAGAGGCCTATAATTCACCCCTCCACTTT
CASSLEAYNSPLHF
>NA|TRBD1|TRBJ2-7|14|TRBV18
TGTGCCAGCTCACCGACGAACAGGGGCGGCGAGCAGTACTTC
CASSPTNRGGEQYF
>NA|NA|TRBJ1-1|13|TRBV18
TGTGCCAGCTCACCGTCACAGACCACTGAAGCTTTCTTT
CASSPSQTTEAFF
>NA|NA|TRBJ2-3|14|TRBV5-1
TGCGCCAGCAGCTTGGCGGGGAACACAGATACGCAGTATTTT
CASSLAGNTDTQYF
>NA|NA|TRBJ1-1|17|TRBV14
TGTGCCAGCAGCCAAGATTTAGGGCCCGGGGTGAACACTGAAGCTTTCTTT
CASSQDLGPGVNTEAFF
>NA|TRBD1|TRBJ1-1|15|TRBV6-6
TGTGCCAGCAGCTCTCTAGGACAGGGGAACACTGAAGCTTTCTTT
CASSSLGQGNTEAFF
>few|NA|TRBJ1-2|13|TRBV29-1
TGCAGCGTTGAAGGGGGGCTGGGGTATGGCTACACCTTC
CSVEGGLGYGYTF
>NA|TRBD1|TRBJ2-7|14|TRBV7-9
TGTGCCAGCAGCTCGACAGGGGCTTCCTACGAGCAGTACTTC
CASSSTGASYEQYF
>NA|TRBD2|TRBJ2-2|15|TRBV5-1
TGCGCCAGCAGCCTGACTAGCGCTTACACCGGGGAGCTGTTTTTT
CASSLTSAYTGELFF
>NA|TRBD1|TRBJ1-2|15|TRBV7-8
TGTGCCAGCAGCTTAGGGTTTGGAGGGGGCAATGGCTACACCTTC
CASSLGFGGGNGYTF
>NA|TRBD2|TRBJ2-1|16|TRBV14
TGTGCCAGCAGCCAAGAGCCAGCGGGAGTTGGCAATGAGCAGTTCTTC
CASSQEPAGVGNEQFF
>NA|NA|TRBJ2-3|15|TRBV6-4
TGTGCCAGCAAAATACGGGACTCCCCGGGGGATACGCAGTATTTT
CASKIRDSPGDTQYF
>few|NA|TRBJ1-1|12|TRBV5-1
TGCGCCAGCAGATGGGGGCACACTGAAGCTTTCTTT
CASRWGHTEAFF
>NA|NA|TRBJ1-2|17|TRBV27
TGTGCCAGCAGTTTATCGTCTCAGGTCTTAGCTAACTATGGCTACACCTTC
CASSLSSQVLANYGYTF
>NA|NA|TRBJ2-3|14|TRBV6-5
TGTGCCAGCACCACAGTGGGGGGAGGTTATACGCAGTATTTT
CASTTVGGGYTQYF
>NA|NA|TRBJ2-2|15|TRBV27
TGTGCCAGCAGATTTATGGGGGGTTCCACCGGGGAGCTGTTTTTT
CASRFMGGSTGELFF
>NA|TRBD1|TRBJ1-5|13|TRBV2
TGTGCCAGCACCAACGACAGGGATCAGCCCCAGCATTTT
CASTNDRDQPQHF
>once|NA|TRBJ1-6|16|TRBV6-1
TGTGCCAGCAGTGAACCCCCGACATCCTATAATTCACCCCTCCACTTT
CASSEPPTSYNSPLHF
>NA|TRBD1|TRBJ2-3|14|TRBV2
TGTGCCAGCAGAATCGTGGGACAGACAGATACGCAGTATTTT
CASRIVGQTDTQYF
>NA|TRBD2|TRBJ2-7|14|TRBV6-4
TGTGCCAGCACCCACCCGACTAGCTGTCACGAGCAGTACTTC
CASTHPTSCHEQYF
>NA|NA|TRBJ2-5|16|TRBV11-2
TGTGCCAGCAGCTTAGCTCAGGGATTGTACCAAGAGACCCAGTACTTC
CASSLAQGLYQETQYF
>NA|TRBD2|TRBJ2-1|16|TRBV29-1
TGCAGCGTTGAGGGAGCTAGCGGGAGGATCTACAATGAGCAGTTCTTC
CSVEGASGRIYNEQFF
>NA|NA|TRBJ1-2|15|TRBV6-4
TGTGCCAGCAGTGACTCTGGGGCCGGCGCCTATGGCTACACCTTC
CASSDSGAGAYGYTF
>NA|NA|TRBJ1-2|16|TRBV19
TGTGCCAGTAGTATAGAGTTGACGAGGAGTAACTATGGCTACACCTTC
CASSIELTRSNYGYTF
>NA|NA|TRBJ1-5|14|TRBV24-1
TGTGCCACCAGTGACTATAATAGCAATCAGCCCCAGCATTTT
CATSDYNSNQPQHF
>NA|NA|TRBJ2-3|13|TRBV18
TGTGCCAGCTCACCACGGCAGGATAATACGCAGTATTTT
CASSPRQDNTQYF
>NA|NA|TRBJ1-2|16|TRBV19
TGTGCCAGTAGTCAATCAACAGGGATCCCTAACTATGGCTACACCTTC
CASSQSTGIPNYGYTF
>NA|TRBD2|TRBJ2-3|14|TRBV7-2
TGTGCCAGCAGCTACGGGACTAGCGTGGATACGCAGTATTTT
CASSYGTSVDTQYF
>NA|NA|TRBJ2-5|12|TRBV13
TGTGCCAGCAGCTTCTCCCAAGAGACCCAGTACTTC
CASSFSQETQYF
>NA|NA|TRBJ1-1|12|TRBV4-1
TGCGCCAGCAGCCAAGTCGGGTTCGAAGCTTTCTTT
CASSQVGFEAFF
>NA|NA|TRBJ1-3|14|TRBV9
TGTGCCAGCAGCTCTGGGACAATCGGAAACACCATATATTTT
CASSSGTIGNTIYF
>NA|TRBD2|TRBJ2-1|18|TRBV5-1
TGCGCCAGCAGCTTGGAGGTTAGCGGGAGGGCCACCTACAATGAGCAGTTCTTC
CASSLEVSGRATYNEQFF
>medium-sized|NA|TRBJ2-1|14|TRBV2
TGTGCCAGCAGTGACTGGGAGAGGTACAATGAGCAGTTCTTC
CASSDWERYNEQFF
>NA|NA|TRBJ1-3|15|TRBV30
TGTGCCTGGAGTGGAGACAGCCACTCTGGAAACACCATATATTTT
CAWSGDSHSGNTIYF
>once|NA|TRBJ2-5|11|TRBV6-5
TGTGCCAGCAGCCAACCGGGGACCCAGTACTTC
CASSQPGTQYF
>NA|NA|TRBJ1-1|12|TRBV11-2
TGTGCCAGCAGCCCGACATACACTGAAGCTTTCTTT
CASSPTYTEAFF
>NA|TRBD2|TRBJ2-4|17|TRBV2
TGTGCCAGTGGACTAGCAGCGGGCCTAGGGGCCAAAAACATTCAGTACTTC
CASGLAAGLGAKNIQYF